This T cell receptor beta chain appears in the sequencing data of a study of blood T cell repertoires in COVID-19. Study details: Nucleic acid was either cDNA or gDNA, and it came from T cells, B-cell-depleted T cells, or PBMCs.

The CDR3 totals 14 residues. Trimming cost V 3 bases and J 11 bases, with 19 bases left between them. Germline CDR1 and CDR2: MNHNS and SASEGT. The protocol was immunoSEQ multiplex PCR, while the TCRdb copy is restricted to in-frame clones and leaves out a portion. The sample includes more than 200,000 clones, 75% to 90% of them seen just once. Material: PBMCs or T cells enriched from blood (not recorded which). The clonotype comes from a woman aged 25 to 45 who had recovered from COVID-19. The chain carries TRBV6-1 and TRBJ1-2; D may be TRBD1 (6 bases). CDR3 DNA sequence: TGTGCCAGCAGTGACCGCCGCAGGGGTAGGGGTTACACCTTC. It encodes CASSDRRRGRGYTF.